Listed below are T cell receptor beta chains from one sample, sequenced in a study of cytomegalovirus exposure and HLA in healthy donors. Repertoires were generated with immunoSEQ multiplex PCR, while TCRdb's copy carries only in-frame clones and drops some. Among about 180,000 clones listed, about 80% were seen once. The specimen was PBMCs. Every receptor here comes from a man in his forties or fifties in good health and CMV-seronegative. CDR3s include the opening cysteine and the closing phenylalanine or tryptophan. Each record gives: clone size, V gene, J gene, D gene, CDR3 protein, CDR3 DNA. D genes are given only for firm matches. The size field is filled for only some rows; it gives once, few, many or a size class.

clone_size: .; v_call: TRBV7-9; j_call: TRBJ2-1; d_call: TRBD2; cdr3_aa: CASSLGAGGFNEQFF; cdr3_nt: TGTGCCAGCAGCTTGGGGGCGGGAGGATTTAATGAGCAGTTCTTC
clone_size: .; v_call: TRBV5-1; j_call: TRBJ2-7; d_call: .; cdr3_aa: CASSFVSRSDEQYF; cdr3_nt: TGCGCCAGCAGCTTCGTCTCCAGGTCCGACGAGCAGTACTTC
clone_size: .; v_call: TRBV4-1; j_call: TRBJ2-3; d_call: TRBD2; cdr3_aa: CASSRIAGALPSTDTQYF; cdr3_nt: TGCGCCAGCAGCCGGATAGCGGGGGCCCTACCTAGCACAGATACGCAGTATTTT
clone_size: few; v_call: TRBV27; j_call: TRBJ2-1; d_call: TRBD2; cdr3_aa: CASSFTSGIYNEQFF; cdr3_nt: TGTGCCAGCAGTTTCACTAGCGGAATCTACAATGAGCAGTTCTTC
clone_size: few; v_call: TRBV30; j_call: TRBJ2-3; d_call: TRBD2; cdr3_aa: CAWEKGGTSGTQYF; cdr3_nt: TGTGCCTGGGAGAAGGGAGGGACTAGCGGTACGCAGTATTTT
clone_size: .; v_call: TRBV7-6; j_call: TRBJ2-7; d_call: TRBD1; cdr3_aa: CASSLGTGGNEQYF; cdr3_nt: TGTGCCAGCAGCTTAGGAACAGGGGGAAACGAGCAGTACTTC
clone_size: .; v_call: TRBV6-5; j_call: TRBJ1-2; d_call: TRBD1; cdr3_aa: CASWDRANYGYTF; cdr3_nt: TGTGCCAGCTGGGACAGAGCTAACTATGGCTACACCTTC
clone_size: .; v_call: TRBV4-3; j_call: TRBJ2-2; d_call: TRBD2; cdr3_aa: CASSLAGYNTGELFF; cdr3_nt: TGCGCCAGCAGCTTAGCGGGATATAACACCGGGGAGCTGTTTTTT
clone_size: .; v_call: TRBV6-1; j_call: TRBJ1-2; d_call: TRBD1; cdr3_aa: CASSEPGQRSIYGYTF; cdr3_nt: TGTGCCAGCAGTGAACCGGGACAGAGATCCATCTATGGCTACACCTTC
clone_size: .; v_call: TRBV28; j_call: TRBJ1-2; d_call: TRBD1; cdr3_aa: CASSFPTGGYGYTF; cdr3_nt: TGTGCCAGCAGTTTCCCTACAGGGGGTTATGGCTACACCTTC
clone_size: .; v_call: TRBV28; j_call: TRBJ2-7; d_call: TRBD1; cdr3_aa: CASGSQGEFLGQYF; cdr3_nt: TGTGCCAGCGGGTCTCAGGGGGAGTTTCTGGGGCAGTACTTC
clone_size: .; v_call: TRBV28; j_call: TRBJ1-2; d_call: .; cdr3_aa: CASSLWGGPTNYGYTF; cdr3_nt: TGTGCCAGCAGTTTATGGGGGGGGCCTACTAACTATGGCTACACCTTC
clone_size: .; v_call: TRBV27; j_call: TRBJ1-2; d_call: .; cdr3_aa: CASSLTQGVTYGYTF; cdr3_nt: TGTGCCAGCAGTCTGACTCAGGGTGTTACCTATGGCTACACCTTC
clone_size: .; v_call: TRBV4-1; j_call: TRBJ2-1; d_call: .; cdr3_aa: CASSQVGVYNEQFF; cdr3_nt: TGCGCCAGCAGCCAAGTGGGCGTCTACAATGAGCAGTTCTTC
clone_size: .; v_call: TRBV5-1; j_call: TRBJ1-1; d_call: TRBD1; cdr3_aa: CASSLGTGREDTEAFF; cdr3_nt: TGCGCCAGCAGCTTGGGGACAGGGAGAGAGGACACTGAAGCTTTCTTT
clone_size: .; v_call: TRBV4-1; j_call: TRBJ2-7; d_call: TRBD1; cdr3_aa: CASSQGQGNYEQYF; cdr3_nt: TGCGCCAGCAGCCAGGGACAGGGTAACTACGAGCAGTACTTC
clone_size: once; v_call: TRBV6-1; j_call: TRBJ2-1; d_call: TRBD2; cdr3_aa: CASVLEWTSFNEQFF; cdr3_nt: TGTGCCAGCGTTTTGGAGTGGACTAGCTTCAATGAGCAGTTCTTC
clone_size: .; v_call: TRBV7-9; j_call: TRBJ2-5; d_call: TRBD2; cdr3_aa: CASSWLGLLAGDGETQYF; cdr3_nt: TGTGCCAGCAGCTGGTTGGGATTACTAGCGGGGGATGGAGAGACCCAGTACTTC
clone_size: .; v_call: TRBV30; j_call: TRBJ2-1; d_call: .; cdr3_aa: CAWGRPGLPSHEQFF; cdr3_nt: TGTGCCTGGGGTAGACCGGGACTCCCATCCCATGAGCAGTTCTTC
clone_size: .; v_call: TRBV12-5; j_call: TRBJ2-3; d_call: .; cdr3_aa: CASGPPGPTSTQYF; cdr3_nt: TGTGCTAGTGGTCCCCCGGGTCCTACCTCTACGCAGTATTTT
clone_size: .; v_call: TRBV6-5; j_call: TRBJ2-3; d_call: TRBD1; cdr3_aa: CAILTGVGEDTQYF; cdr3_nt: TGTGCCATCCTGACAGGGGTAGGAGAAGATACGCAGTATTTT
clone_size: .; v_call: TRBV19; j_call: TRBJ1-2; d_call: TRBD1; cdr3_aa: CASSSDRVTDGYTF; cdr3_nt: TGTGCCAGTAGTAGTGACAGGGTGACGGATGGCTACACCTTC
clone_size: .; v_call: TRBV5-1; j_call: TRBJ2-3; d_call: TRBD2; cdr3_aa: CASSLGTSPITDTQYF; cdr3_nt: TGCGCCAGCAGCTTGGGGACTAGCCCTATCACAGATACGCAGTATTTT
clone_size: .; v_call: TRBV5-1; j_call: TRBJ2-7; d_call: .; cdr3_aa: CASSLAAGFEQYF; cdr3_nt: TGCGCCAGCAGCTTGGCCGCGGGGTTCGAGCAGTACTTC
clone_size: .; v_call: TRBV9; j_call: TRBJ1-2; d_call: .; cdr3_aa: CASSPGLHGYTF; cdr3_nt: TGTGCCAGCAGCCCAGGGCTTCATGGCTACACCTTC
clone_size: .; v_call: TRBV28; j_call: TRBJ1-2; d_call: .; cdr3_aa: CASSLESSNYGYTF; cdr3_nt: TGTGCCAGCAGTTTAGAGTCTTCTAACTATGGCTACACCTTC
clone_size: few; v_call: TRBV11-2; j_call: TRBJ1-4; d_call: TRBD1; cdr3_aa: CASSTRQGIGEKLFF; cdr3_nt: TGTGCCAGCAGCACCCGACAGGGAATTGGGGAAAAACTGTTTTTT
clone_size: .; v_call: TRBV7-9; j_call: TRBJ2-3; d_call: TRBD2; cdr3_aa: CASSLWRGGPADTQYF; cdr3_nt: TGTGCCAGCAGCTTATGGCGGGGGGGCCCGGCAGATACGCAGTATTTT
clone_size: .; v_call: TRBV19; j_call: TRBJ2-3; d_call: TRBD1; cdr3_aa: CASSPLQGPTDTQYF; cdr3_nt: TGTGCCAGTAGTCCCCTACAGGGGCCCACAGATACGCAGTATTTT
clone_size: .; v_call: TRBV7-2; j_call: TRBJ2-3; d_call: TRBD1; cdr3_aa: CASSSQGEIPTDTQYF; cdr3_nt: TGTGCCAGCAGCTCACAGGGGGAGATCCCCACAGATACGCAGTATTTT
clone_size: .; v_call: TRBV4-3; j_call: TRBJ1-2; d_call: TRBD1; cdr3_aa: CASSPNPAGTGDGYTF; cdr3_nt: TGCGCCAGCAGCCCCAACCCGGCCGGGACAGGGGACGGCTACACCTTC
clone_size: .; v_call: TRBV28; j_call: TRBJ1-1; d_call: TRBD1; cdr3_aa: CASSISGQGRNTEAFF; cdr3_nt: TGTGCCAGCAGTATTTCTGGACAGGGCCGGAACACTGAAGCTTTCTTT
clone_size: .; v_call: TRBV9; j_call: TRBJ2-3; d_call: TRBD2; cdr3_aa: CASSHSGGSTDTQYF; cdr3_nt: TGTGCCAGCAGCCATAGCGGGGGAAGCACAGATACGCAGTATTTT
clone_size: .; v_call: TRBV21-1; j_call: TRBJ1-1; d_call: .; cdr3_aa: CASSKRGEAFF; cdr3_nt: TGTGCCAGCAGCAAACGGGGTGAAGCTTTCTTT
clone_size: .; v_call: TRBV9; j_call: TRBJ1-1; d_call: .; cdr3_aa: CASSRTEMNTEAFF; cdr3_nt: TGTGCCAGCAGCAGGACAGAGATGAACACTGAAGCTTTCTTT
clone_size: .; v_call: TRBV7-8; j_call: TRBJ1-5; d_call: .; cdr3_aa: CASSLKTGHYQPQHF; cdr3_nt: TGTGCCAGCAGCTTAAAAACAGGGCACTATCAGCCCCAGCATTTT
clone_size: .; v_call: TRBV5-1; j_call: TRBJ2-3; d_call: TRBD1; cdr3_aa: CASSGTGGRSTDTQYF; cdr3_nt: TGCGCCAGCAGCGGGACAGGGGGCCGAAGCACAGATACGCAGTATTTT